The 25 T cell receptor beta chains listed next were all sequenced from one sample in a study of T cell responses to AZD1222 COVID-19 vaccine. The protocol was immunoSEQ multiplex PCR, while the TCRdb copy is restricted to in-frame clones and leaves out a portion. The sample yields 58,000 or so clones, about 83% seen once. The sequencing here drew on peripheral blood, taken on day 0 of AZD1222 vaccination. All receptors derive from an adult in good health.

This rearrangement joins TRBV7-8 to TRBJ1-4; a weak D match, TRBD1 (5 bases). Germline V gives CDR1 SGHVS, CDR2 FQNEAQ. The CDR3 has 19 amino acids. Trimming removed 0 bases from V and 5 bases from J, with 22 bases in between. The CDR3 bases are TGTGCCAGCAGCTTAGCGCTCGCAGGGTCGGGGGGTCAGAATGAAAAACTGTTTTTT. Amino acid sequence: CASSLALAGSGGQNEKLFF.

The chain carries TRBV25-1 and TRBJ2-3; D tentatively reads TRBD1 or TRBD2 (5 bases each). The CDR3 is 15 residues long. Germline-derived CDR1 and CDR2 are MGHDK and SYGVNS. The V end lost 4 bases, the J end lost 0 bases, and 11 bases lay between the germline ends. CDR3 sequence reads: CASSAWGKSTDTQYF. CDR3 coding DNA: TGTGCCAGCAGTGCCTGGGGGAAGAGCACAGATACGCAGTATTTT.

This chain uses TRBV2 with TRBJ1-4; possible D gene TRBD1, 5 bases. The CDR3 extends over 14 amino acids. CDR1 is SNHLY and CDR2 is FYNNEI in the germline V gene. The V and J ends lost 8 bases and 4 bases respectively, with 14 bases between them. CDR3 amino acids: CASPTGPNNEKLFF. The CDR3 bases are TGTGCCAGCCCGACGGGACCGAATAATGAAAAACTGTTTTTT. The full variable domain, in which reference TRBV2 and TRBJ1-4 provide the parts outside the CDR3, is EPEVTQTPSHQVTQMGQEVILRCVPISNHLYFYWYRQILGQKVEFLVSFYNNEISEKSEIFDDQFSVERPDGSNFTLKIRSTKLEDSAMYFCASPTGPNNEKLFFGSGTQLSVL.

The chain joins TRBV30 to TRBJ1-5, with TRBD1 matching 7 bases. Germline trimming cut 0 bases from V and 6 bases from J; bases unmatched to any gene: 8. This CDR3 has 15 amino acids. CDR1 and CDR2 from the germline V gene are GTSNPN and SVGIG (reference sequence). DNA for the CDR3: TGTGCCTGGAGTGTAAGTACGACAGGGCCTCAGCCCCAGCATTTT. Translating it yields CAWSVSTTGPQPQHF.

A single count supports this clone. The chain recombines TRBV5-5 with TRBJ1-5; no firm D call. The CDR3 extends over 15 amino acids. The germline V gene has CDR1 SGHKS and CDR2 YYEKEE (reference sequence). Trimming pared 0 bases from V and 0 bases from J, leaving 7 bases between. The CDR3 nucleotides are TGTGCCAGCAGCTTGGCTGAATATAGCAATCAGCCCCAGCATTTT. Amino acids: CASSLAEYSNQPQHF.

The V and J genes are TRBV7-9 and TRBJ1-1; unclear D gene. CDR1 is SEHNR, CDR2 FQNEAQ, per germline (reference sequence). V gave up 4 bases and J gave up 7 bases, with 10 bases separating them. This CDR3 has 12 residues. The CDR3 DNA reads as TGTGCCAGCAGCTCCCGGGAGTATGAAGCTTTCTTT. Translated: CASSSREYEAFF.

V gene TRBV5-1 combines with J gene TRBJ2-2, with 8 positions matching TRBD2. Germline trimming cut 4 bases from V and 5 bases from J; bases unmatched to any gene: 7. Germline V gives CDR1 SGHRS, CDR2 YFSETQ. This CDR3 comprises 15 residues. CDR3 DNA sequence: TGCGCCAGCAGCCCCGGGGGGGCCTTTACCGGGGAGCTGTTTTTT. Protein: CASSPGGAFTGELFF.

The V call is TRBV5-1, the J call TRBJ1-4; 8 nucleotides agree with TRBD1. Per the germline V gene, CDR1 is SGHRS and CDR2 is YFSETQ. Unmatched junction bases numbered 5, after V lost 2 bases and J lost 8 bases. The CDR3 is made up of 14 amino acids. The chain's CDR3 is CASSFDNRGEKLFF. The CDR3 DNA reads as TGCGCCAGCAGCTTCGATAACAGGGGGGAAAAACTGTTTTTT.

This clone was recorded once. The J gene is TRBJ1-2, the V gene TRBV19; D unclear. The germline gives CDR1 LNHDA, CDR2 SQIVND (reference sequence). Trimming stripped 5 bases from V and 7 bases from J, with 20 bases between. The CDR3 runs 15 residues. CDR3 bases: TGTGCCAGTAGTCCCCCTCCCATGGGTCTCGGTGGCTACACCTTC. The encoded protein is CASSPPPMGLGGYTF.

The rearrangement uses TRBV6-5 and TRBJ1-3; TRBD1 aligns across 8 bases. J was trimmed by 5 bases and V by 2 bases; bases with no gene match: 5. Germline loops: CDR1 MNHEY, CDR2 SVGAGI. The CDR3 has 15 residues. Written as DNA, the CDR3 is TGTGCCAGCAGTTACCGTACAGGGGGGAGAAACACCATATATTTT. It codes for CASSYRTGGRNTIYF.

V is TRBV9 and J is TRBJ2-1, with 7 bases lining up with TRBD1. The CDR3 contains 13 residues. The V segment lost 2 bases and the J segment 9 bases; nucleotides outside the gene matches: 5. Germline CDR1 is SGDLS and CDR2 is YYNGEE. The CDR3 is CASSVTGYVEQFF. DNA of the CDR3: TGTGCCAGCAGCGTGACAGGGTACGTTGAGCAGTTCTTC.

This clone was seen a handful of times. The chain has TRBV2 and TRBJ2-7; 8 nucleotides align to TRBD1. The CDR3 length is 13 residues. V trimming: 4 bases; J trimming: 6 bases; junction bases outside the gene matches: 5. Germline lookup yields CDR1 SNHLY and CDR2 FYNNEI. The CDR3 region is CASSADRVPEQYF. The CDR3, as DNA: TGTGCCAGCAGTGCGGACAGGGTTCCCGAGCAGTACTTC.

This chain joins TRBV27 and TRBJ2-2; D might be TRBD2 (5 bases). CDR1 MNHEY and CDR2 SMNVEV come from the germline V gene (reference sequence). The germline V and J ends were trimmed by 3 bases and 7 bases, with 15 bases remaining between them. CDR3 length: 15 amino acids. Here the CDR3 DNA reads TGTGCCAGCAGTTTGAGGGCCAACCGGGGCGGGGAGCTGTTTTTT. Amino acid sequence: CASSLRANRGGELFF.

This sequence joins TRBV13 and TRBJ1-2; unclear D gene. Between the trimmed V and J ends, which lost 0 bases and 6 bases, there was a span of 8 bases. The germline CDR1 and CDR2 sequences are PRHDT and FYEKMQ (reference sequence). The length of the CDR3 is 13 residues. The CDR3 is CASSLGWGDGYTF. The CDR3 DNA is TGTGCCAGCAGCTTAGGGTGGGGTGATGGCTACACCTTC.

This chain uses TRBV11-2 with TRBJ2-3, with a tentative D call TRBD2 (5 bases). The V gene's germline CDR1 is SGHAT and CDR2 FQNNGV. Trimming took off 5 bases at V and 2 bases at J, with 14 bases between the two ends. This CDR3 spans 15 amino acids. The CDR3: CASSPDYRNTDTQYF. CDR3 bases: TGTGCCAGCAGCCCCGACTACCGAAACACAGATACGCAGTATTTT.

CDR3 in amino acids: CASTSASEQFF. DNA of the CDR3: TGTGCCAGCACCTCGGCGAGTGAGCAGTTCTTC. This chain connects TRBV6-5 to TRBJ2-1; D gene ambiguous. V was pared by 7 bases and J by 9 bases, with 10 bases between. Per germline, CDR1 MNHEY and CDR2 SVGAGI. The CDR3 runs 11 residues.

The chain is built from TRBV7-9 and TRBJ1-2, with no clear D. Germline CDR1 SEHNR, CDR2 FQNEAQ (reference sequence). This CDR3 is built from 13 residues. V lost 3 bases to trimming and J lost 1 base, with 6 bases between them. CDR3 nucleotides: TGTGCCAGCAGCTTCGGGAGTAACTATGGCTACACCTTC. As protein: CASSFGSNYGYTF.

This chain uses TRBV6-5 with TRBJ1-5; no definite D call. Trimming took off 6 bases at V and 2 bases at J, with 14 bases between the two ends. The V gene's germline CDR1 is MNHEY and CDR2 SVGAGI. The CDR3 has 15 residues. Here the CDR3 DNA reads TGTGCCAGCAGACGTGACCCTCGGGGCAATCAGCCCCAGCATTTT. Translating it yields CASRRDPRGNQPQHF.

V usage is TRBV5-6 and J usage is TRBJ2-7, with D perhaps TRBD2 (7 bases). The CDR3 sequence is 14 residues long. Germline values: CDR1 SGHDT, CDR2 YYEEEE. V gave up 3 bases and J gave up 3 bases, with 13 bases separating them. The chain's CDR3 is CASSWGGHNYEQYF. The CDR3 region has the DNA TGTGCCAGCAGCTGGGGGGGCCACAACTACGAGCAGTACTTC. The full variable domain, its missing parts supplied by reference TRBV5-6 and TRBJ2-7, is DAGVTQSPTHLIKTRGQQVTLRCSPKSGHDTVSWYQQALGQGPQFIFQYYEEEERQRGNFPDRFSGHQFPNYSSELNVNALLLGDSALYLCASSWGGHNYEQYFGPGTRLTVT.

J is TRBJ1-5 and V is TRBV19; D remains ambiguous. The CDR3 extends over 13 amino acids. Trimming took off 6 bases at V and 5 bases at J, with 11 bases between the two ends. CDR1 and CDR2 from the germline V gene are LNHDA and SQIVND (reference sequence). The CDR3 is CASSTRRDQPQHF. CDR3 DNA: TGTGCCAGTAGCACCAGGAGGGATCAGCCCCAGCATTTT.

The chain couples TRBV9 to TRBJ1-1; no firm D call. Germline V gene data show CDR1 as SGDLS and CDR2 as YYNGEE. The CDR3 runs to 14 residues. The V gene lost 0 bases and the J gene lost 0 bases, with 6 bases spanning the gap. The CDR3 nucleotides are TGTGCCAGCAGCGTAGAACAGCTGAACACTGAAGCTTTCTTT. Translating it yields CASSVEQLNTEAFF. Looking up the rest from reference TRBV9 and TRBJ1-1 gives the full variable domain: DSGVTQTPKHLITATGQRVTLRCSPRSGDLSVYWYQQSLDQGLQFLIQYYNGEERAKGNILERFSAQQFPDLHSELNLSSLELGDSALYFCASSVEQLNTEAFFGQGTRLTVV.

V gene TRBV5-4 combines with J gene TRBJ1-2; TRBD1 is a possible D gene (5 bases). Trimming cost V 0 bases and J 8 bases, with 14 bases left between them. Germline CDR1 is SGHNT and CDR2 is YYREEE (reference sequence). The CDR3 has 14 residues. CDR3 nucleotide sequence: TGTGCCAGCAGCTTGGTGGGGCATCAGCTGGGCTACACCTTC. It yields the protein CASSLVGHQLGYTF.

The chain combines TRBV4-1 with TRBJ1-2, with TRBD1 matching 8 bases. CDR3 size: 12 residues. The germline V gene encodes CDR1 MGHRA and CDR2 YSYEKL. V was pared by 4 bases and J by 8 bases, with 3 bases of the junction left unmatched. CDR3 in DNA: TGCGCCAGCAGCCCCAGGGGGCTCGGCTACACCTTC. Amino acid sequence: CASSPRGLGYTF.

This clone is classed as medium-sized. The chain is built from TRBV18 and TRBJ2-7, with 7 positions matching TRBD1. V dropped 3 bases and J dropped 5; count of bases not matched to a gene: 10. This CDR3 region has 15 residues. In germline, CDR1 is KGHSH, CDR2 LQKENI. The CDR3 nucleotides are TGTGCCAGCTCACCGCAACAGGGGACGATCCACGAGCAGTACTTC. Amino acid sequence: CASSPQQGTIHEQYF.

The chain carries TRBV5-5 and TRBJ2-2; 7 bases fit TRBD1. Germline CDR1 and CDR2: SGHKS and YYEKEE (reference sequence). Trimming at V came to 0 bases and at J to 1 base, leaving 3 bases not matched to a gene. The CDR3 runs to 16 residues. The CDR3 sequence is CASSLGRTGNTGELFF. The CDR3, as DNA: TGTGCCAGCAGCTTGGGTCGGACAGGGAACACCGGGGAGCTGTTTTTT.